A single sample gave rise to the 17 T cell receptor beta chains below, sequenced in a study of blood T cell repertoires in COVID-19 (dated by TCRdb to about 2020). The library was generated by the immunoSEQ multiplex PCR assay. This immuneACCESS table, as held by TCRdb, lists in-frame sequences with V and J called but not all clones. Of the missing ones, under half trace to an unresolved V gene in checked studies; the others have no known cause. For this sample the table gives 300,000 to 400,000 clones, of which 85% to 90% were detected only once. The ten most abundant clones make up 6% to 8.5% of the sample. The source material was peripheral blood. These receptors came from a woman between 65 and 79 years old with COVID-19, enrolled during active disease.

The V and J genes are TRBV2 and TRBJ2-1, with 12 bases aligning to TRBD2. Germline values: CDR1 SNHLY, CDR2 FYNNEI. Trimming at V came to 7 bases and at J to 8 bases, leaving 9 bases not matched to a gene. CDR3 length: 15 amino acids. CDR3 coding DNA: TGTGCCAGCACCCAAGCTAGCGGGGGGGCTTATGAGCAGTTCTTC. It is translated as CASTQASGGAYEQFF.

The chain uses TRBV4-1 and TRBJ1-1, with TRBD1 matching over 7 bases. The CDR3 is made up of 12 amino acids. Germline trimming cut 1 base from V and 8 bases from J; bases unmatched to any gene: 1. Germline V lookup: CDR1 MGHRA, CDR2 YSYEKL. CDR3 DNA sequence: TGCGCCAGCAGCCAAGTGGACAGGGAAGCTTTCTTT. Protein sequence: CASSQVDREAFF.

CDR3 protein: CATSDFQGARNTGELFF. The DNA of the CDR3 is TGTGCCACCAGTGATTTTCAGGGGGCGAGGAACACCGGGGAGCTGTTTTTT. V is TRBV24-1 and J is TRBJ2-2, with 8 bases lining up with TRBD1. There are 17 residues in the CDR3. From germline, CDR1 is KGHDR and CDR2 SFDVKD. J was trimmed by 1 base and V by 1 base; bases with no gene match: 4.

The chain carries TRBV11-2 and TRBJ2-1; the match to TRBD2 covers 9 bases. V dropped 5 bases and J dropped 7; count of bases not matched to a gene: 12. Germline CDR1 and CDR2: SGHAT and FQNNGV. CDR3 length: 16 residues. The CDR3 spells CASSARLAGGPNEQFF. In DNA form, the CDR3 reads TGTGCCAGCAGCGCTCGACTGGCGGGGGGGCCGAATGAGCAGTTCTTC.

The J gene is TRBJ2-3, the V gene TRBV2, with D perhaps TRBD1 (5 bases). The CDR3 is 12 amino acids. Between the trimmed V and J ends, which lost 6 bases and 4 bases, there was a span of 8 bases. CDR1 is SNHLY and CDR2 is FYNNEI in the germline V gene. This CDR3 is CASSPRADTQYF. In DNA, the CDR3 is TGTGCCAGCAGCCCCAGGGCAGATACGCAGTATTTT.

V usage is TRBV2 and J usage is TRBJ1-5; D gene unclear. Trimming cost V 3 bases and J 7 bases, with 10 bases left between them. Looked up from germline, CDR1 is SNHLY and CDR2 is FYNNEI. The CDR3 extends over 13 amino acids. CDR3 bases: TGTGCCAGCAGTGACCGGAGTGAGCAGCCCCAGCATTTT. Translated, it gives CASSDRSEQPQHF.

V usage is TRBV9 and J usage is TRBJ1-3; D not resolved. Germline CDR1 SGDLS, CDR2 YYNGEE. The CDR3 loop spans 15 amino acids. Trimming stripped 4 bases from V and 0 bases from J, with 11 bases between. CDR3 nucleotides: TGTGCCAGCAGCCCCGGAAGCGACTCTGGAAACACCATATATTTT. Encoded protein: CASSPGSDSGNTIYF.

The rearrangement joins TRBV6-6 to TRBJ1-5, with D unclear. This CDR3 has 14 amino acids. Looked up from germline, CDR1 is MNHNY and CDR2 is SVGAGI (reference sequence). Trimming removed 5 bases at V and 4 bases at J, with 12 bases between. This CDR3 reads CASSSSGINQPQHF. CDR3 sequence (DNA): TGTGCCAGCAGTAGCAGCGGGATTAATCAGCCCCAGCATTTT.

V is TRBV19 and J is TRBJ1-6; TRBD1 matches at 8 bases. The CDR3 spans 14 residues. From germline, CDR1 is LNHDA and CDR2 SQIVND (reference sequence). V was clipped by 6 bases and J by 5 bases; unmatched bases: 3. The CDR3 region is CASSDRGNNSPLHF. The CDR3 DNA follows: TGTGCCAGTAGCGACAGGGGCAATAATTCACCCCTCCACTTT. Based on the CDR3 plus reference TRBV19 and TRBJ1-6, the full variable domain is DGGITQSPKYLFRKEGQNVTLSCEQNLNHDAMYWYRQDPGQGLRLIYYSQIVNDFQKGDIAEGYSVSREKKESFPLTVTSAQKNPTAFYLCASSDRGNNSPLHFGNGTRLTVT.

The chain links TRBV3-1 (or the pseudogene TRBV3-2) to TRBJ1-1; unclear D gene. Germline V gene lookup returns CDR1 LGHDT and CDR2 YNNKEL (reference sequence). This CDR3 is built from 13 residues. With 2 bases removed from V and 1 base from J, the gap between germline ends came to 5 bases. The CDR3 loop reads CASSQLKNTEAFF. The CDR3 DNA reads TGTGCCAGCAGCCAATTAAAGAACACTGAAGCTTTCTTT.

This clone was counted a single time. The chain uses TRBV6-2 or TRBV6-3 and TRBJ1-1, with 7 positions matching TRBD1. This CDR3 contains 15 residues. Looked up from germline, CDR1 is MNHEY and CDR2 is SVGEGT. Unmatched junction bases numbered 3, after V lost 2 bases and J lost 0 bases. CDR3 sequence (DNA): TGTGCCAGCAGTTACCGGGGACAGATGAACACTGAAGCTTTCTTT. It codes for CASSYRGQMNTEAFF.

This sequence joins TRBV18 and TRBJ1-2; no firm D call. The CDR3 is 15 amino acids. From germline, CDR1 is KGHSH and CDR2 LQKENI. Trimming pared 4 bases from V and 4 bases from J, leaving 16 bases between. CDR3 region: CASSLATAAVYGYTF. CDR3 sequence (DNA): TGTGCCAGCTCACTCGCGACGGCAGCGGTCTATGGCTACACCTTC.

The gene calls are TRBV11-2 and TRBJ2-3, with 9 bases lining up with TRBD2. Germline-derived CDR1 and CDR2 are SGHAT and FQNNGV. The CDR3 has 15 amino acids. The V and J ends lost 6 bases and 3 bases, in that order; junction bases with no gene match: 7. The CDR3 DNA sequence: TGTGCCAGCAGACGGAAGGGACTAGCTACAGATACGCAGTATTTT. Translation gives CASRRKGLATDTQYF.

In this sample, this clone turned up a few times. CDR3 residues: CSVLGGGTEAFF. CDR3 coding DNA: TGCAGCGTATTAGGGGGTGGAACCGAAGCTTTCTTT. V gene TRBV29-1 combines with J gene TRBJ1-1; possible D gene TRBD1, 6 bases. Per the germline V gene, CDR1 is SQVTM and CDR2 is ANQGSEA. CDR3 size: 12 residues. V shed 6 bases and J shed 8 bases, with 16 bases lying between them. Drawing the rest from reference TRBV29-1 and TRBJ1-1, the complete variable domain is SAVISQKPSRDICQRGTSLTIQCQVDSQVTMMFWYRQQPGQSLTLIATANQGSEATYESGFVIDKFPISRPNLTFSTLTVSNMSPEDSSIYLCSVLGGGTEAFFGQGTRLTVV.

The J gene is TRBJ2-3, the V gene TRBV6-5; D may be TRBD2 (5 bases). The V gene's germline CDR1 is MNHEY and CDR2 SVGAGI. The CDR3 is 12 residues long. The CDR3 region is CVGRTSTDTQYF. DNA of the CDR3: TGTGTCGGTCGGACTAGCACAGATACGCAGTATTTT.

The V call is TRBV29-1, the J call TRBJ1-1, with D possibly being TRBD1 (6 bases). Germline V gives CDR1 SQVTM, CDR2 ANQGSEA. Trimming took 3 bases from V and 2 from J, leaving 10 bases between them. This CDR3 has 13 residues. The CDR3 sequence is CSVDGQINTEAFF. DNA of the CDR3: TGCAGCGTTGATGGACAGATCAACACTGAAGCTTTCTTT.

The chain uses TRBV24-1 and TRBJ1-5; TRBD1 agrees at 10 bases. Per germline, CDR1 KGHDR and CDR2 SFDVKD. The CDR3 length is 16 residues. Losses at the gene ends were 3 bases for V and 3 bases for J; bases not matched to a gene: 4. The DNA for the CDR3 is TGTGCCACCAGTGATCACGACAGGGGGCTCAATCAGCCCCAGCATTTT. Translated, it gives CATSDHDRGLNQPQHF.